This TCR beta chain was identified during a study of cytomegalovirus exposure and HLA in healthy donors. General study points: Among TCR sequences, most were rare, though some public TCRs appeared in many donors. A later analysis found first-cohort TCR clusters tended to co-occur in the 130 or so validation repertoires.

CDR3 length: 15 amino acids. Germline loops: CDR1 SGHTA, CDR2 FQGNSA. The V and J ends lost 5 bases and 5 bases, in that order; junction bases with no gene match: 9. TCRdb's table, derived via immunoSEQ multiplex PCR, lists solely in-frame clones and lacks some. The sample has 200,000 to 300,000 clones; about 87% are singletons. With regard to this clone: Its antigen is not known.

The V gene is TRBV7-2, the J gene TRBJ2-5, with 9 bases identical to TRBD1. The sequenced material came from PBMCs. The receptor's source is a man aged 18 to 35 in good health and CMV-seronegative. The DNA for the CDR3 is TGTGCCAGCAGCAATCCGGGACAGGGAGGGGAGACCCAGTACTTC. Its protein product is CASSNPGQGGETQYF.